This T cell receptor (beta chain) was documented in a study of cytomegalovirus exposure and HLA in healthy donors. PCR employed 60 Vbeta and 13 Jbeta primers. Profiled with immunoSEQ multiplex PCR; TCRdb holds only in-frame clones, not every one. The data contain 140,000 to 150,000 clones, 84% of them singletons. This clone was seen a few times. As yet, its antigen is unknown. Study-level findings and limits: The authors confirmed in vitro that a few CMV-associated chains were specific for CMV antigens.

The receptor's source is a boy aged 2 to 10 in good health and CMV-seronegative. The sample consisted of PBMCs.

The CDR3 sequence is CASSRETGGVNLDEQYF. The DNA of the CDR3 is TGTGCCAGCAGCCGAGAAACAGGGGGCGTCAATCTGGACGAGCAGTACTTC. The chain recombines TRBV5-4 with TRBJ2-7; 9 nucleotides agree with TRBD1. J was trimmed by 5 bases and V by 4 bases; bases with no gene match: 16. Germline V lookup: CDR1 SGHNT, CDR2 YYREEE (reference sequence). The CDR3 loop spans 17 amino acids.